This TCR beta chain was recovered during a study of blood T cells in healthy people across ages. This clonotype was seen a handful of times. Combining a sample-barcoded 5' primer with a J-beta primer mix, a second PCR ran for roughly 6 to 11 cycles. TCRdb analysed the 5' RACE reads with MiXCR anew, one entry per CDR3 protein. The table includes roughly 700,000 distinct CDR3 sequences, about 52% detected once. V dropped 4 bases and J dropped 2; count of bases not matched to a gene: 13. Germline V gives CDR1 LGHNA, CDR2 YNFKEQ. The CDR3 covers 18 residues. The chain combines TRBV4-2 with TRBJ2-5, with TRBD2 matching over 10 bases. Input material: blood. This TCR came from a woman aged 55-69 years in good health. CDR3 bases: TGTGCCAGCAGCCCCTGGGGACTAGCGCCGGATCTTCAAGAGACCCAGTACTTC. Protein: CASSPWGLAPDLQETQYF.